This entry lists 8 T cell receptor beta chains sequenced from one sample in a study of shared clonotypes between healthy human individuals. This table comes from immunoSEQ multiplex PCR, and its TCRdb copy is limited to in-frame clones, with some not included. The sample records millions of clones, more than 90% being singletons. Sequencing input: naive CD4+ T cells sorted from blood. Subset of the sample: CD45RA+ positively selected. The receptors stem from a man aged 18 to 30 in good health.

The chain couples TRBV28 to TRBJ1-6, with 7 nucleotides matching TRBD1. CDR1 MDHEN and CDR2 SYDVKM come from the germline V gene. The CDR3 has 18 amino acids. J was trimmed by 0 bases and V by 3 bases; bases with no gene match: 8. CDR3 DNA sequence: TGTGCCAGCAGTTTTCCCAGACAGGGTAACTCCTATAATTCACCCCTCCACTTT. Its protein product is CASSFPRQGNSYNSPLHF.

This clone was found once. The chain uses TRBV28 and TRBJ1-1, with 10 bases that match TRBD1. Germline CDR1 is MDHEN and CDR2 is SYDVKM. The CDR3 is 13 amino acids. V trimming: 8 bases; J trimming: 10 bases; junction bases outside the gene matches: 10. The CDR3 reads CASRLPGTGAAFF. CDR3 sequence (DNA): TGTGCCAGCCGCCTCCCAGGGACAGGGGCAGCTTTCTTT. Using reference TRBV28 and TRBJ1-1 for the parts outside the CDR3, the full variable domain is DVKVTQSSRYLVKRTGEKVFLECVQDMDHENMFWYRQDPGLGLRLIYFSYDVKMKEKGDIPEGYSVSREKKERFSLILESASTNQTSMYLCASRLPGTGAAFFGQGTRLTVV.

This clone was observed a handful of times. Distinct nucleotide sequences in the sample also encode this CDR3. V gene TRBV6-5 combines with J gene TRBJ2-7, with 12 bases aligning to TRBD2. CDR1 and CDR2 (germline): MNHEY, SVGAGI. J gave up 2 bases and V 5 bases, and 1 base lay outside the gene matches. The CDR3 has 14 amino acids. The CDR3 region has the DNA TGTGCCAGCAGTCGACTAGCGGGGGCCTACGAGCAGTACTTC. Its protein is CASSRLAGAYEQYF.

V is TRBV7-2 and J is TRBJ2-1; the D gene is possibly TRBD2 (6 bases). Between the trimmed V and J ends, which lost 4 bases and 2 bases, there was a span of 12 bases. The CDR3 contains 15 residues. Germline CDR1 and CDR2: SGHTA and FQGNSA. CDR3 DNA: TGTGCCAGCAGCTCCCCCCGGAGGGCCTACAATGAGCAGTTCTTC. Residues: CASSSPRRAYNEQFF.

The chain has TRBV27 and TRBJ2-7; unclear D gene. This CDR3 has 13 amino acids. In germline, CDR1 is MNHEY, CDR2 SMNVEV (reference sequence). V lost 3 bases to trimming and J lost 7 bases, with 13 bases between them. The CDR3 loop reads CASSFNRLGEQYF. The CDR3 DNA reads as TGTGCCAGCAGTTTCAACCGGTTGGGGGAGCAGTACTTC.

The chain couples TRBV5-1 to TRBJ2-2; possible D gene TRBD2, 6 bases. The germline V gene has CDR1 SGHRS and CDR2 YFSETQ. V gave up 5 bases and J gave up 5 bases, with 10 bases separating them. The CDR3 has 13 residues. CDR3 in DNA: TGCGCCAGCAGGGAGGGAGTTACCGGGGAGCTGTTTTTT. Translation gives CASREGVTGELFF.

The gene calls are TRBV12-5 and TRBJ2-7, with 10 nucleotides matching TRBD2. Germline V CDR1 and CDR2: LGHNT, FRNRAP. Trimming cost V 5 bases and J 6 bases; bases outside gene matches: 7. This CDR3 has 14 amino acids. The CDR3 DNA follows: TGTGCTAGTGGTCTTAGCGGGAGGACGCGCGAGCAGTACTTC. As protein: CASGLSGRTREQYF.

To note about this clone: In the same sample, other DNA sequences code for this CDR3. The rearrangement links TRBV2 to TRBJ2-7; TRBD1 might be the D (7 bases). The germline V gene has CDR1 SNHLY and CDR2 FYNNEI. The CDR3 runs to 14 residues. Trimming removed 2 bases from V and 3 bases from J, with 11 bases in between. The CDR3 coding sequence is TGTGCCAGCAGTGAACAGGGGGGTGGCTACGAGCAGTACTTC. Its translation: CASSEQGGGYEQYF.